Presented here are 11 T cell receptor delta chains from one specimen sequenced in a study of γδ T cells in repeated Plasmodium falciparum infection. TCRdb repeated clone calling on the multiplex PCR reads with CATT. In the table there are approximately 50,000 delta-chain clones, 1.5% to 2% of which are singletons. Flow sorting of PBMC yielded separate Vgamma9/Vdelta2+ and Vdelta2-negative gammadelta T cell populations for bulk repertoire analysis. The sequenced material came from gamma-delta T cells from blood. These receptors originate from a pool of human donors (malaria-infected and uninfected, not separated).

In this sample, this clone turned up many times. The protein TCRdb gives is from a much larger clone and does not agree with this DNA's translation at residue 8, likely a read error; the protein shown here comes from the DNA. This sequence joins TRDV2 and TRDJ1; the D is unclear. No J gene is reported in TCRdb; it was inferred here by comparing the DNA with germline. Germline values: CDR1 GEAIGNYY, CDR2 EKD. CDR3 length: 15 amino acids. V lost 0 bases to trimming and J lost 0 bases, with 10 bases between them. In DNA form, the CDR3 reads TGTGCCTGTGACACCGTCCAGCATAACACCGATAAACTCATCTTT. Translated: CACDTVQHNTDKLIF.

This clone occurred a few times. The translation of this DNA and the TCRdb protein of a much larger clone differ at residue 9, probably owing to a read error; the protein shown here is translated from the DNA. This sequence joins TRDV1 and TRDJ1; D is unresolved. TCRdb lists no J gene, so it was determined here by aligning the DNA to germline. This CDR3 has 13 residues. CDR1 is TSWWSYY, CDR2 QGS, per germline. The CDR3 protein is CALTLSDTGKLIF. The CDR3 nucleotides read TGTGCTCTTACTCTTTCCGACACCGGTAAACTCATCTTT.

As to this clone: The translation of this DNA and the TCRdb protein of a much larger clone differ at residue 26, probably owing to a read error; the protein shown here is translated from the DNA. V gene assignment gives TRDV3, but the J gene was left uncalled; the table's TRDD3 call for D was not verified on the DNA. The length of the CDR3 is 27 residues. Looked up from germline, CDR1 is TVYSNPD and CDR2 is GDNSRS (reference sequence). The CDR3 sequence is CASPRLTSYWVLGDTGALQLYTDKLTF. CDR3 nucleotides: TGTGCCTCCCCGAGACTAACTTCCTACTGGGTACTGGGGGATACCGGCGCGCTGCAGCTGTACACCGATAAACTCACCTTT.

With regard to this clone: The protein recorded in TCRdb matches a much larger clone and deviates from this DNA's translation at residue 7, suggesting a read error; the protein here is obtained by translating the DNA. Here the CDR3 DNA reads TGTGCCTGTGACCCTCTGGAGGACCTAGAGCACACCGATAAACTCATCTTT. Its protein is CACDPLEDLEHTDKLIF. The chain recombines TRDV2 with TRDJ1, with D unresolved. The J gene, missing from TCRdb, was assigned here through DNA to germline matching. From germline, CDR1 is GEAIGNYY and CDR2 EKD. V shed 3 bases and J shed 0 bases, with 19 bases lying between them. The CDR3 sequence is 17 residues long.

Worth noting for this clone: Translating this DNA gives a protein that differs at residue 12 from the TCRdb one, which belongs to a much larger clone; a read error is likely, and the protein shown is this translation. This chain links TRDV1 with TRDJ2, with TRDD3 matching over 8 bases. The CDR3 contains 23 residues. The V segment lost 5 bases and the J segment 5 bases; nucleotides outside the gene matches: 31. CDR1 and CDR2 (germline): TSWWSYY, QGS. This CDR3 reads CALGYQVEGFPEGYAGLTAQLFF. The CDR3 bases are TGTGCTCTTGGGTACCAAGTGGAGGGCTTTCCTGAGGGATACGCGGGTCTTACAGCACAACTCTTCTTT.

There are a few counts of this clone. TCRdb's protein, taken from a much larger clone, differs from this DNA's translation at residue 8, likely owing to a read error; the protein displayed comes from the DNA. CDR3 DNA sequence: TGTGCTCTTGGGGAACCCACATCCTTCCTATGGGTTAAACTCATCTTT. As protein: CALGEPTSFLWVKLIF. The genes are TRDV1 and TRDJ1; TRDD2 agrees at 8 bases. Here the J gene was assigned by germline matching of the DNA, as TCRdb has none. The V gene end was trimmed by 1 base and the J gene end by 7 bases; junction bases not matched to a gene: 11. Germline V lookup: CDR1 TSWWSYY, CDR2 QGS. This CDR3 is built from 16 residues.

Note on this clone: The TCRdb protein comes from a much larger clone and disagrees with this DNA's translation at residue 10, likely due to a read error; the protein given here is derived from the DNA. The sample has other DNA sequences that encode this CDR3 too. The rearrangement joins TRDV3 to TRDJ3, with a weak D call TRDD3 (7 bases). TCRdb carries no J gene annotation; the J gene was assigned here by matching the DNA with germline. The CDR3 is 21 amino acids. CDR1 is TVYSNPD, CDR2 GDNSRS, per germline (reference sequence). Trimming took 1 base from V and 2 from J, leaving 27 bases between them. The CDR3 loop is CAFNPFPINRGIPWDTRQMFF. DNA of the CDR3: TGTGCCTTTAACCCCTTCCCGATTAACAGGGGGATTCCCTGGGACACCCGACAGATGTTTTTC.

This clone was detected only a few times. TCRdb's listed protein matches a much larger clone and diverges from this DNA's translation at residue 4, likely through a read error; the protein shown comes from the DNA. This chain joins TRDV3 and TRDJ1; no firm D call. The J gene is absent in TCRdb and was assigned here via DNA matching to germline. The CDR3 is made up of 13 amino acids. The ends were cut back, 4 bases at V and 4 bases at J, with 16 bases in the middle. Germline V lookup: CDR1 TVYSNPD, CDR2 GDNSRS (reference sequence). CDR3 nucleotides: TGTGCCTCCGTCGGTCTTGAGTACGATAAACTCATCTTT. Amino acids: CASVGLEYDKLIF. Supplemented by reference TRDV3 and TRDJ1, the full variable domain reads CDKVTQSSPDQTVASGSEVVLLCTYDTVYSNPDLFWYRIRPDYSFQFVFYGDNSRSEGADFTQGRFSVKHILTQKAFHLVISPVRTEDSATYYCASVGLEYDKLIFGKGTRVTVEP.

This clone was detected only a few times. The protein TCRdb lists belongs to a much larger clone and differs from this DNA's translation at residue 5, which points to a read error; the protein shown is made from the DNA. V and J are TRDV1 and TRDJ1; 11 bases line up with TRDD3. The J gene, absent from TCRdb, was called here by matching the DNA to germline. The CDR3 covers 22 residues. V was pared by 4 bases and J by 2 bases, with 24 bases of the junction left unmatched. Germline V gene sequence: CDR1 TSWWSYY, CDR2 QGS. The DNA for the CDR3 is TGTGCTCTTGGGGGACTACTACTGGGGGATAGATACCCCCCATCTAGTACCGATAAACTCATCTTT. Amino acids: CALGGLLLGDRYPPSSTDKLIF.

With respect to this clone: The TCRdb protein comes from a much larger clone and disagrees with this DNA's translation at residue 8, likely due to a read error; the protein given here is derived from the DNA. This chain connects TRDV1 to TRDJ1; the match to TRDD3 covers 11 bases. TCRdb gives no J gene; it was assigned here by matching the DNA to germline. The CDR3 is made up of 23 amino acids. V shed 5 bases and J 0 bases; nucleotides not matched to a gene: 26. Germline V gene sequence: CDR1 TSWWSYY, CDR2 QGS. The CDR3 region is CALGSTWEAPFLFGGYDTDKLIF. The CDR3 nucleotides are TGTGCTCTTGGGTCAACTTGGGAGGCTCCCTTCCTGTTTGGGGGATACGACACCGATAAACTCATCTTT.

This clone has a count of ten or more. CDR3 amino acids: CAARLFSRGIRHTDKLIF. The CDR3 bases are TGTGCAGCAAGGCTTTTTTCCCGGGGGATACGCCACACCGATAAACTCATCTTT. V gene TRAV23/DV6 combines with J gene TRDJ1; 10 nucleotides line up with TRDD3. This CDR3 has 18 amino acids. The germline gives CDR1 NTAFDY, CDR2 IRPDVSE (reference sequence). V shed 2 bases, J shed 0 bases, and the junction held 13 bases outside the gene matches.